The 26 T cell receptor beta chains listed next were all sequenced from one sample in a study of cytomegalovirus exposure and HLA in healthy donors. PCR used 60 Vbeta primers and 13 Jbeta primers. Measured with immunoSEQ multiplex PCR; TCRdb has only the in-frame clones, and not every one. In the table there are some 140,000 clones, approximately 75% of which are singletons. The source material was PBMCs. Receptor source: a man aged 18 to 29 in good health and CMV-seronegative.

This clone was found a few times. This chain uses TRBV5-1 with TRBJ1-4; D remains unclear. Germline assignment: CDR1 SGHRS and CDR2 YFSETQ. CDR3 length: 15 residues. V lost 0 bases and J 0 bases, leaving 6 bases between the germline ends. CDR3: CASSLGAATNEKLFF. The CDR3 DNA sequence: TGCGCCAGCAGCTTGGGGGCTGCAACTAATGAAAAACTGTTTTTT.

The V gene is TRBV19, the J gene TRBJ1-2, with unresolved D. The CDR3 extends over 16 amino acids. The germline gives CDR1 LNHDA, CDR2 SQIVND (reference sequence). The V and J ends lost 8 bases and 8 bases respectively, with 27 bases between them. In DNA form, the CDR3 reads TGTGCCAGTTCTCAAACGGCGCAGATACGGGTGAGGGGCTACACCTTC. It translates to CASSQTAQIRVRGYTF.

The V and J genes are TRBV2 and TRBJ2-3; TRBD1 matches 11 bases. Trimming at V came to 10 bases and at J to 6 bases, leaving 21 bases not matched to a gene. CDR3 length: 18 residues. Germline V gene data show CDR1 as SNHLY and CDR2 as FYNNEI. The CDR3 region has the DNA TGTGCCACCCCACCCGGGACAGGGGGGAATTCGGTTGGGGATACGCAGTATTTT. This translates into CATPPGTGGNSVGDTQYF.

The rearrangement joins TRBV5-4 to TRBJ2-2, with 7 bases identical to TRBD1. Trimming removed 4 bases from V and 3 bases from J; junction bases left unmatched: 6. Germline V gene lookup returns CDR1 SGHNT and CDR2 YYREEE (reference sequence). The CDR3 covers 15 residues. The CDR3 bases are TGTGCCAGCAGCCTTCCAGGGGGTGACACCGGGGAGCTGTTTTTT. It is translated as CASSLPGGDTGELFF. Based on the CDR3 plus reference TRBV5-4 and TRBJ2-2, the full variable domain is ETGVTQSPTHLIKTRGQQVTLRCSSQSGHNTVSWYQQALGQGPQFIFQYYREEENGRGNFPPRFSGLQFPNYSSELNVNALELDDSALYLCASSLPGGDTGELFFGEGSRLTVL.

The chain has TRBV9 and TRBJ2-3; 11 nucleotides align to TRBD2. The germline V gene has CDR1 SGDLS and CDR2 YYNGEE. The J segment lost 5 bases and the V segment lost 0 bases, leaving 14 bases of the junction unmatched. This CDR3 region has 19 residues. The CDR3 nucleotides are TGTGCCAGCAGCGTAGGTCCTAGCGGGGGGCCAAACCGGGAAGATACGCAGTATTTT. Its protein is CASSVGPSGGPNREDTQYF.

This chain uses TRBV7-6 with TRBJ2-3, with 9 bases that match TRBD2. The ends lost 5 bases at V and 0 bases at J; junction bases unmatched: 9. The CDR3 is 17 residues long. The germline CDR1 and CDR2 sequences are SGHVS and FNYEAQ. The CDR3 bases are TGTGCCAGCAGCCCACAAACTAGCGGGTCTAGCACAGATACGCAGTATTTT. This gives the protein CASSPQTSGSSTDTQYF.

The genes are TRBV29-1 and TRBJ1-2; D is perhaps TRBD1 (5 bases). The CDR3 extends over 18 amino acids. V was shortened by 2 bases and J by 0 bases, with 22 bases between the two germline ends. Germline V CDR1 and CDR2: SQVTM, ANQGSEA. CDR3: CSVEKRDWGWRPNYGYTF. The CDR3 bases are TGCAGCGTTGAAAAAAGGGACTGGGGTTGGCGGCCTAACTATGGCTACACCTTC.

The genes are TRBV2 and TRBJ2-6; 9 bases are shared with TRBD1. Trimming cost V 7 bases and J 0 bases; bases outside gene matches: 13. Germline-derived CDR1 and CDR2 are SNHLY and FYNNEI. The CDR3 extends over 19 amino acids. CDR3 bases: TGTGCCAGCAATGGGGTGGGGGACAGGGCTTTCTCTGGGGCCAACGTCCTGACTTTC. It translates to CASNGVGDRAFSGANVLTF.

CDR3 in DNA: TGTGCCAGTAGTGCTACGGGACAGGGTGGCGGGGAGCTGTTTTTT. It is translated as CASSATGQGGGELFF. The chain employs TRBV19 and TRBJ2-2; 9 bases are a match to TRBD1. Trimming cost V 5 bases and J 7 bases; bases outside gene matches: 8. Germline V gene lookup returns CDR1 LNHDA and CDR2 SQIVND (reference sequence). This CDR3 is built from 15 residues.

J is TRBJ2-3 and V is TRBV29-1, with 7 positions matching TRBD1. The germline CDR1 and CDR2 sequences are SQVTM and ANQGSEA. V lost 3 bases, J lost 1 base, and 4 bases stayed unmatched. The CDR3 is 14 amino acids. CDR3 bases: TGCAGCGTTGACCTGACAGGGCGCACAGATACGCAGTATTTT. Its translation is CSVDLTGRTDTQYF.

The V gene is TRBV4-1, the J gene TRBJ1-6, with 7 bases fitting TRBD1. The CDR3 runs 12 residues. The ends lost 4 bases at V and 17 bases at J; junction bases unmatched: 8. Germline-derived CDR1 and CDR2 are MGHRA and YSYEKL. CDR3 in DNA: TGCGCCAGCAGCCCCACAGGGGCCTTCTTCCACTTT. Protein: CASSPTGAFFHF.

This chain uses TRBV29-1 with TRBJ2-6; D unclear. CDR3 size: 13 residues. Between the trimmed V and J ends, which lost 3 bases and 4 bases, there was a span of 7 bases. CDR1 is SQVTM and CDR2 is ANQGSEA in the germline V gene. The CDR3 region is CSVDPSGANVLTF. In DNA form, the CDR3 reads TGCAGCGTTGACCCCTCCGGGGCCAACGTCCTGACTTTC.

J is TRBJ2-5 and V is TRBV5-8; 9 bases are a match to TRBD1. The CDR3 is made up of 16 amino acids. The V and J ends lost 2 bases and 4 bases, in that order; junction bases with no gene match: 9. Germline CDR1 reads SGHTS; CDR2 reads YDEGEE. The DNA of the CDR3 is TGTGCCAGCAGCTTTCTGTACACAGGGGGCGGAGAGACCCAGTACTTC. Its protein is CASSFLYTGGGETQYF.

Regarding this clone: The same CDR3 arises from other DNA sequences in this sample as well. The rearrangement links TRBV27 to TRBJ2-1; D call uncertain. The germline gives CDR1 MNHEY, CDR2 SMNVEV (reference sequence). The CDR3 contains 11 residues. The V end was cut by 6 bases, the J end by 4 bases, with 4 bases between. The CDR3: CASSLYNEQFF. DNA of the CDR3: TGTGCCAGCAGCTTGTACAATGAGCAGTTCTTC.

DNA of the CDR3: TGTGCCAGCAACCGAGGGCCTCCCTCCACTGAAGCTTTCTTT. Its translation: CASNRGPPSTEAFF. The chain couples TRBV6-5 to TRBJ1-1; D ambiguous. This CDR3 comprises 14 residues. Trimming took 7 bases from V and 4 from J, leaving 16 bases between them. Germline CDR1 is MNHEY and CDR2 is SVGAGI.

This clone showed up just a few times. The chain links TRBV7-9 to TRBJ2-3, with 8 bases identical to TRBD2. V trimming: 5 bases; J trimming: 2 bases; junction bases outside the gene matches: 3. Germline V gene sequence: CDR1 SEHNR, CDR2 FQNEAQ (reference sequence). The CDR3 totals 14 residues. This chain's CDR3 is CASSPGLDTDTQYF. DNA for the CDR3: TGTGCCAGCAGCCCGGGACTAGACACAGATACGCAGTATTTT.

V gene TRBV11-2 combines with J gene TRBJ2-1; 7 bases align to TRBD1. Trimming took 2 bases from V and 0 from J; bases not matched to a gene: 4. This CDR3 comprises 16 residues. Germline lookup yields CDR1 SGHAT and CDR2 FQNNGV. CDR3 amino acids: CASSLLQGSSYNEQFF. The CDR3 region has the DNA TGTGCCAGCAGCTTATTACAGGGGAGCTCCTACAATGAGCAGTTCTTC.

There are a few counts of this clone. The rearrangement joins TRBV28 to TRBJ1-2, with 11 bases matching TRBD1. The germline V gene encodes CDR1 MDHEN and CDR2 SYDVKM. The CDR3 loop spans 14 amino acids. V trimming: 5 bases; J trimming: 4 bases; junction bases outside the gene matches: 3. The CDR3 here is CASSVGQGVYGYTF. The CDR3 nucleotides are TGTGCCAGCAGTGTGGGACAGGGGGTCTATGGCTACACCTTC.

V usage is TRBV11-2 and J usage is TRBJ1-2; no clear D. Looked up from germline, CDR1 is SGHAT and CDR2 is FQNNGV. Trimming took off 5 bases at V and 8 bases at J, with 12 bases between the two ends. The CDR3 extends over 12 amino acids. DNA for the CDR3: TGTGCCAGCAGCCCGCCTGTTGGCGGCTACACCTTC. Translating it yields CASSPPVGGYTF.

This clone was seen just once. V is TRBV19 and J is TRBJ2-7; D call uncertain. V shed 5 bases and J shed 2 bases, with 13 bases lying between them. The CDR3 has 14 residues. Germline V lookup: CDR1 LNHDA, CDR2 SQIVND (reference sequence). The CDR3 loop reads CASSRRSPTYEQYF. The CDR3 region has the DNA TGTGCCAGTAGTCGGCGGTCCCCAACCTACGAGCAGTACTTC.

CDR3 in amino acids: CASSQALAGGPGTTYEQYF. CDR3 in DNA: TGTGCCAGCAGCCAAGCACTAGCGGGGGGACCTGGGACCACCTACGAGCAGTACTTC. The V and J genes are TRBV4-2 and TRBJ2-7, with 12 bases that match TRBD2. Trimming cost V 1 base and J 2 bases; bases outside gene matches: 12. The CDR3 contains 19 residues. The germline CDR1 and CDR2 sequences are LGHNA and YNFKEQ.

Concerning this clone itself: A read error may account for a junction end that differs from germline. Written as DNA, the CDR3 is TGTGCCAGCAGCCTGGACAGCCTAGCCAAAAACAGTCAGTACTTC. This gives the protein CASSLDSLAKNSQYF. The chain uses TRBV7-9 and TRBJ2-4, with D possibly matching TRBD1 (6 bases). The CDR3 extends over 15 amino acids. Germline loops: CDR1 SEHNR, CDR2 FQNEAQ (reference sequence).

The CDR3 loop reads CASTWTSGGAGELFF. As DNA, the CDR3 is TGTGCCAGCACCTGGACTAGCGGGGGGGCCGGGGAGCTGTTTTTT. The chain uses TRBV11-2 and TRBJ2-2; 15 nucleotides agree with TRBD2. V gave up 7 bases and J gave up 6 bases; unmatched junction bases: 3. CDR1 is SGHAT, CDR2 FQNNGV, per germline. CDR3 length equals 15 residues.

The chain employs TRBV5-1 and TRBJ2-7, with a tentative D call TRBD1 (6 bases). V was cut by 0 bases and J by 5 bases, with 15 bases left in between. The CDR3 runs 15 residues. The germline gives CDR1 SGHRS, CDR2 YFSETQ. The CDR3 sequence: CASSLDVRGVDEQYF. The CDR3 nucleotides read TGCGCCAGCAGCTTGGACGTCAGGGGTGTCGACGAGCAGTACTTC.

The chain uses TRBV9 and TRBJ1-2; unclear D gene. The CDR3 is made up of 14 amino acids. The V gene's germline CDR1 is SGDLS and CDR2 YYNGEE. Trimming left V 4 bases short and J 3 bases short, with 13 bases between. CDR3 amino acids: CASSPPGIYYGYTF. The CDR3 nucleotides read TGTGCCAGCAGCCCCCCCGGGATATACTATGGCTACACCTTC.

The chain carries TRBV7-2 and TRBJ2-7; tentative D call: TRBD2 (6 bases). Looked up from germline, CDR1 is SGHTA and CDR2 is FQGNSA. The CDR3 has 14 amino acids. V lost 6 bases and J lost 2, with 14 bases in between. The CDR3 reads CASRRTREAYEQYF. The CDR3 nucleotides read TGTGCCAGCAGGCGGACCAGGGAGGCCTACGAGCAGTACTTC. The full variable domain, rest sourced from reference TRBV7-2 and TRBJ2-7, is GAGVSQSPSNKVTEKGKDVELRCDPISGHTALYWYRQSLGQGLEFLIYFQGNSAPDKSGLPSDRFSAERTGGSVSTLTIQRTQQEDSAVYLCASRRTREAYEQYFGPGTRLTVT.